What follows describes a single T cell receptor beta chain. Its antigen is undetermined. The source of the sample is a study of blood T cells in healthy people across ages. Study results and limitations: Leaving the PBMCs unsorted stopped any conclusive comparison of naive versus antigen-experienced cells. Older individuals had lower TCR beta diversity per million T cells (the decline was roughly linear).

Alongside a J-beta primer mix, a sample-barcoded 5' primer served in a second PCR lasting roughly 6 to 12 cycles. TCRdb reanalysed the 5' RACE reads using MiXCR and keeps one entry per CDR3 protein. Of 1.5 million to 2 million distinct CDR3 sequences listed, about 50% are singletons. This TCR derives from a woman aged 40-49 years in good health. Material: blood.

CDR3 sequence: CSASYRGEGYTF. The CDR3 nucleotides are TGCAGTGCTAGTTATAGAGGGGAGGGCTACACCTTC. V and J are TRBV20-1 and TRBJ1-2; TRBD1 is a possible D gene (5 bases). The germline CDR1 and CDR2 sequences are DFQATT and SNEGSKA (reference sequence). The CDR3 spans 12 residues. V was clipped by 3 bases and J by 8 bases, with 13 bases between them.